A selection of T cell receptor beta chains follows, all from one sample in a study of T cell repertoires in aging, cancer and after chemotherapy. From the multiplex PCR reads, TCRdb called clonotypes with MiXCR, one entry per CDR3 protein. The profile shows roughly 3,100 distinct CDR3 sequences, around 42% of them singletons. Sequenced input: blood. The receptors originated from a human donor with a blood cancer. The conserved cysteine and the conserved F or W are not part of the CDR3 here.

j_call | v_call | cdr3_aa
TRBJ2-3 | TRBV6-4 | ASSRAGGTDTQY
TRBJ2-3 | TRBV7-2 | ATGGVRGTDTQY
TRBJ2-1 | TRBV18 | ASSPPVAGLLNEQF
TRBJ1-1 | TRBV30 | AWSPGQGEAF
TRBJ2-2 | TRBV27 | ASSLRGGDTGELF
TRBJ2-1 | TRBV5-4 | ASSFGGTYNEQF
TRBJ1-2 | TRBV27 | ASSPSPDSNYGYT
TRBJ2-7 | TRBV7-2 | ASSLTESYEQY
TRBJ2-7 | TRBV5-5 | ASSLRAGFYEKY
TRBJ2-7 | TRBV6-1 | ASSGTYYEQY
TRBJ1-3 | TRBV19 | ASSPPLRTPGNTIY
TRBJ2-5 | TRBV29-1 | SVDRGQETQY
TRBJ1-5 | TRBV30 | AWSVGRGNQPQH
TRBJ2-3 | TRBV30 | AWTGGGDTQY
TRBJ1-2 | TRBV29-1 | SSDREDYGYT
TRBJ2-3 | TRBV7-2 | ASSLGVPSGGHTQY
TRBJ2-1 | TRBV5-4 | ASSLVTSGRDLF
TRBJ1-2 | TRBV6-5 | ASSYRDRGGYGYT
TRBJ2-7 | TRBV7-2 | ASSLSLGGSYEQY
TRBJ2-2 | TRBV5-4 | ASSLSQRTGHGELF
TRBJ2-5 | TRBV7-2 | ASSPARTLQETQY